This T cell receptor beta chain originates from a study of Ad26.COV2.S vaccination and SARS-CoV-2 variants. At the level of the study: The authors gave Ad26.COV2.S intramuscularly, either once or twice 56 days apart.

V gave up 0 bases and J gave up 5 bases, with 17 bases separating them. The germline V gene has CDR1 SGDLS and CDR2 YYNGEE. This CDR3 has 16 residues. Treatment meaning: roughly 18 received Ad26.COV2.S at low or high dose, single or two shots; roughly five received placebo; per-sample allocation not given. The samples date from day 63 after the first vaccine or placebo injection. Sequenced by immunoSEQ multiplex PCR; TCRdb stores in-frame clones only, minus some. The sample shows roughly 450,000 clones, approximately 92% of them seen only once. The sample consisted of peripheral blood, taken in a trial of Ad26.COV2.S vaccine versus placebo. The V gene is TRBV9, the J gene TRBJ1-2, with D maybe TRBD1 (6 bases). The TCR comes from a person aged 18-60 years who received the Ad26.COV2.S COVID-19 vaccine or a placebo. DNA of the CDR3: TGTGCCAGCAGCGTAGGGGGACACCATTGGGAATATGGCTACACCTTC. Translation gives CASSVGGHHWEYGYTF.